The table lists the clone carrying this T cell receptor (beta chain) with a few counts. The sample belongs to a study of T cells in Graves' hyperthyroidism and ophthalmopathy. Using RNA transcripts as the source, TCR beta CDR3 regions were amplified. An initial round of RT-PCR targeting the TCR CDR3 relied on the HTBI primer set. TCRdb re-called the multiplex PCR reads with MiXCR, one entry per CDR3 protein. The sample has around 350,000 distinct CDR3 sequences; roughly a sixth are singletons. The CDR3 is 14 residues long. Trimming shortened V by 1 base and J by 0 bases, and 10 bases separated the two germline ends. Germline V gene data show CDR1 as DFQATT and CDR2 as SNEGSKA (reference sequence).

The chain combines TRBV20-1 with TRBJ2-7; no reliable D call. This receptor was obtained from a woman aged 25-40 years with Graves' hyperthyroidism that later progressed to Graves' ophthalmopathy. The sample taken for sequencing was blood. The CDR3 DNA is TGCAGTGCTAGAGGCCCAGGAAGCTCCTACGAGCAGTACTTC. Its protein product is CSARGPGSSYEQYF.